This TCR beta chain was profiled in a study of T cells in Graves' hyperthyroidism and ophthalmopathy. Trimming pared 4 bases from V and 4 bases from J, leaving 13 bases between. CDR3 length equals 15 residues. Germline CDR1 and CDR2: LNHDA and SQIVND (reference sequence). Amplification of TCR beta CDR3 regions used RNA as the template. First-round RT-PCR targeting the TCR CDR3 was performed with the HTBI primer set. TCRdb used MiXCR to reprocess the multiplex PCR reads, holding one entry per CDR3 protein. The sample has approximately 590,000 distinct CDR3 sequences, approximately 14% seen once. For Graves' hyperthyroidism to be stable, ophthalmopathy could not progress within 18 months. Exclusion of patients followed from uncontrolled infection, other autoimmune disease, pregnancy or lactation.

The chain has TRBV19 and TRBJ2-2, with D possibly matching TRBD1 (6 bases). This sequence was found in a woman aged 25-40 years with Graves' hyperthyroidism. The sample taken for sequencing was blood. The DNA of the CDR3 is TGTGCCAGTAGTAGGGGCAGGGGTGCCACCGGGGAGCTGTTTTTT. It is translated as CASSRGRGATGELFF.